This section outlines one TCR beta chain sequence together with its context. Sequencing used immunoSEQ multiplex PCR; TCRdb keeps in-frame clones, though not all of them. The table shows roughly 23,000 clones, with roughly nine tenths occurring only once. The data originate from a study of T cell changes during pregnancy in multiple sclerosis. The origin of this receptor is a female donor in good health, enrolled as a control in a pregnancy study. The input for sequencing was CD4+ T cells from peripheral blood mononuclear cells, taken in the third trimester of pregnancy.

The CDR3 protein is CASSLGDRDYQPQHF. CDR3 coding DNA: TGTGCCAGCAGCTTAGGGGACAGGGACTATCAGCCCCAGCATTTT. The chain couples TRBV28 to TRBJ1-5, with 9 bases fitting TRBD1. The CDR3 is 15 residues long. The V gene's germline CDR1 is MDHEN and CDR2 SYDVKM. The ends lost 6 bases at V and 5 bases at J; junction bases unmatched: 8.